This TCR beta chain derives from a study of patients and donors after allogeneic stem cell transplantation. This clonotype has a count of ten or more. V lost 5 bases and J 0 bases, leaving 8 bases between the germline ends. The CDR3 totals 14 residues. One entry per CDR3 protein, called by TCRdb with MiXCR from the RT-PCR reads. The repertoire consists of more than 850,000 distinct CDR3 sequences, with 15% to 20% occurring once and the leading ten covering roughly 6%. Sequenced material: blood, either unsorted or a sorted T cell fraction (not recorded which). This TCR derives from a human donor who was either an allogeneic HSCT recipient or a stem cell or donor lymphocyte infusion donor (not recorded which). It is not recorded whose cells these are; they may come from a transplant donor. The J gene is TRBJ2-1, the V gene TRBV12-3 or TRBV12-4, with D possibly being TRBD2 (6 bases). The CDR3 reads CASSPSASYNEQFF. CDR3 nucleotides: TGTGCCAGCAGTCCTAGCGCCTCCTACAATGAGCAGTTCTTC.